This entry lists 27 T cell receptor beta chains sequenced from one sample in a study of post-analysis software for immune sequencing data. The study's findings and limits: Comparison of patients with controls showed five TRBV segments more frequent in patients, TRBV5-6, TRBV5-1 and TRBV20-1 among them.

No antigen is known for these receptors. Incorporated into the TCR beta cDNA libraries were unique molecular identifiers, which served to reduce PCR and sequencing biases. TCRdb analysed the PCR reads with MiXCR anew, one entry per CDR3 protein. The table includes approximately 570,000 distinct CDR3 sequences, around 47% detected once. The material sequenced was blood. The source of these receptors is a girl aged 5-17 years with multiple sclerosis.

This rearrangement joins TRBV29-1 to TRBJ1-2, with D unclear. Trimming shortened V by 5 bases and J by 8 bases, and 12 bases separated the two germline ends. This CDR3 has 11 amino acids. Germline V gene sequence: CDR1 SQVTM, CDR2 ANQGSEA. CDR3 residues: CSVTSGQGYTF. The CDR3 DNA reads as TGCAGCGTTACTTCAGGCCAGGGCTACACCTTC. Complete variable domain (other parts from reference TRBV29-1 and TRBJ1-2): SAVISQKPSRDICQRGTSLTIQCQVDSQVTMMFWYRQQPGQSLTLIATANQGSEATYESGFVIDKFPISRPNLTFSTLTVSNMSPEDSSIYLCSVTSGQGYTFGSGTRLTVV.

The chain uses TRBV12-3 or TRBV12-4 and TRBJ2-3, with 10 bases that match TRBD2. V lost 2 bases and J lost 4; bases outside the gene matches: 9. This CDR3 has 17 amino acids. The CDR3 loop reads CASSLLLAGVGADTQYF. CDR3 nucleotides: TGTGCCAGCAGTTTATTGCTAGCGGGAGTTGGGGCAGATACGCAGTATTTT.

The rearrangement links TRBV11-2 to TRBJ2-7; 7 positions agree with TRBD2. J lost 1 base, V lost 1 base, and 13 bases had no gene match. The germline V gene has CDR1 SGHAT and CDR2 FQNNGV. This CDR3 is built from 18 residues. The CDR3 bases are TGTGCCAGCAGCTTAGGAGTTCTAGCGGAACACTTATCCTACGAGCAGTACTTC. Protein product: CASSLGVLAEHLSYEQYF. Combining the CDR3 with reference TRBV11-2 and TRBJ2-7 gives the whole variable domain EAGVAQSPRYKIIEKRQSVAFWCNPISGHATLYWYQQILGQGPKLLIQFQNNGVVDDSQLPKDRFSAERLKGVDSTLKIQPAKLEDSAVYLCASSLGVLAEHLSYEQYFGPGTRLTVT.

This CDR3 reads CASSNSEGTDTQYF. CDR3 DNA: TGTGCCAGTTCAAACTCGGAGGGAACAGATACGCAGTATTTT. The chain links TRBV12-3 or TRBV12-4 to TRBJ2-3; a weak D match, TRBD2 (6 bases). V gave up 9 bases and J gave up 3 bases, with 16 bases separating them. The CDR3 spans 14 residues.

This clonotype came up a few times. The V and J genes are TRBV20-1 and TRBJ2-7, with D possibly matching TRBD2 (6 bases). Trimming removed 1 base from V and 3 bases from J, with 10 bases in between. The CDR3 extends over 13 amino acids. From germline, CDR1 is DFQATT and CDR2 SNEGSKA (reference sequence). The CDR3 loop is CSARGSGYYEQYF. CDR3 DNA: TGCAGTGCTAGAGGTAGCGGTTACTACGAGCAGTACTTC.

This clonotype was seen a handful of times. The CDR3 loop reads CASSSRLAGVKDTQYF. The CDR3 coding sequence is TGTGCCAGCAGCTCCCGACTAGCGGGGGTCAAGGATACGCAGTATTTT. The V call is TRBV5-6, the J call TRBJ2-3; 12 positions match TRBD2. The V and J ends lost 3 bases and 6 bases, in that order; junction bases with no gene match: 8. The CDR3 loop spans 16 amino acids. The V gene's germline CDR1 is SGHDT and CDR2 YYEEEE.

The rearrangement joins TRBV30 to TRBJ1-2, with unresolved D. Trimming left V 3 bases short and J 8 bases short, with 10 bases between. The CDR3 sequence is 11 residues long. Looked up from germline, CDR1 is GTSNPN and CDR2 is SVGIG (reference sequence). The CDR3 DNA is TGTGCCTGGAGGACGGTTTGGGGCTACACCTTC. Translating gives CAWRTVWGYTF. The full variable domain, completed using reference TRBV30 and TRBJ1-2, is SQTIHQWPATLVQPVGSPLSLECTVEGTSNPNLYWYRQAAGRGLQLLFYSVGIGQISSEVPQNLSASRPQDRQFILSSKKLLLSDSGFYLCAWRTVWGYTFGSGTRLTVV.

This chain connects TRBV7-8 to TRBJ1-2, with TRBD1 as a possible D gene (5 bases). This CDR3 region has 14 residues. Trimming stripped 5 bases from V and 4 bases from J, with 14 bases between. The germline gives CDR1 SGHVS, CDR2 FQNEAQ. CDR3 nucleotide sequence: TGTGCCAGCAGCGAAGGGACGGGAACCTATGGCTACACCTTC. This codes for CASSEGTGTYGYTF.

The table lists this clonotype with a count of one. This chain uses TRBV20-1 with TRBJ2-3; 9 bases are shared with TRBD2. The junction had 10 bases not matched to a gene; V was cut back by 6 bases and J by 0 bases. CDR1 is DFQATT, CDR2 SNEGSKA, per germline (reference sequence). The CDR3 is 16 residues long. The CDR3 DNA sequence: TGCAGTGCCGGGGGGGGCACTAGCGGGAGCACAGATACGCAGTATTTT. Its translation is CSAGGGTSGSTDTQYF.

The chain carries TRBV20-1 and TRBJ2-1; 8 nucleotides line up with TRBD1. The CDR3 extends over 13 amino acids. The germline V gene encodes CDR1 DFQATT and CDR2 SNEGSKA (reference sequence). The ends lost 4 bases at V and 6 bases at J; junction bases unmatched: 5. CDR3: CSATDRVTNEQFF. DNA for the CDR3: TGCAGTGCTACGGACAGGGTCACCAATGAGCAGTTCTTC.

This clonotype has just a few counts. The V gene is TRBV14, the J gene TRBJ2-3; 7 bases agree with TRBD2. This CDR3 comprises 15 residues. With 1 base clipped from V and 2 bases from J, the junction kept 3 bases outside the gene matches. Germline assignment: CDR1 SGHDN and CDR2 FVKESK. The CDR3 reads CASSQGGLDTDTQYF. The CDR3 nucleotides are TGTGCCAGCAGCCAAGGCGGACTAGACACAGATACGCAGTATTTT.

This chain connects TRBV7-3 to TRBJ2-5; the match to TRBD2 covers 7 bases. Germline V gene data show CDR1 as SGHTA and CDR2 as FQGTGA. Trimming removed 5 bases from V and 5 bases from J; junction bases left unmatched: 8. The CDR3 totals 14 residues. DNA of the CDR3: TGTGCCAGCAGCCCCCGGGGGGATTCTGAGACCCAGTACTTC. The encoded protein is CASSPRGDSETQYF.

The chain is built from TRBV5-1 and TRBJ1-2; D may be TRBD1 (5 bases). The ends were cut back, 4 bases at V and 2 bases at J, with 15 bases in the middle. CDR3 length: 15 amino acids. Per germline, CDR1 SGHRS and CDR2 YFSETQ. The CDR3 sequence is CASSRSGTENYGYTF. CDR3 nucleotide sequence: TGCGCCAGCAGCAGATCCGGGACCGAGAACTATGGCTACACCTTC.

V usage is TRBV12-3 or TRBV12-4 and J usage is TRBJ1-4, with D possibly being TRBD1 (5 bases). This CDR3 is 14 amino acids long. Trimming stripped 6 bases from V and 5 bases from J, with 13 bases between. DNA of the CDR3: TGTGCCAGCAGATTCGGGACTGCAAATGAAAAACTGTTTTTT. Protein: CASRFGTANEKLFF.

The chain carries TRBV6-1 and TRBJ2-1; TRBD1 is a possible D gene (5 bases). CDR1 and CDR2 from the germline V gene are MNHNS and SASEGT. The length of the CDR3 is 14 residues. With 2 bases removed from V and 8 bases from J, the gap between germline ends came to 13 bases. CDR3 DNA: TGTGCCAGCAGTGAAAGGTCAGGGTGGGATGAGCAGTTCTTC. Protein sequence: CASSERSGWDEQFF.

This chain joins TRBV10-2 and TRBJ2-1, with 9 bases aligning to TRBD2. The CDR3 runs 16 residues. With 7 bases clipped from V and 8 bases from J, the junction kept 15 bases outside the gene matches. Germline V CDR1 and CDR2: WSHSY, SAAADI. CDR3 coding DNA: TGCGCCAGCACCCGTCGGGGTAGCGGGAGTGCGGATGAGCAGTTCTTC. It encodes CASTRRGSGSADEQFF.

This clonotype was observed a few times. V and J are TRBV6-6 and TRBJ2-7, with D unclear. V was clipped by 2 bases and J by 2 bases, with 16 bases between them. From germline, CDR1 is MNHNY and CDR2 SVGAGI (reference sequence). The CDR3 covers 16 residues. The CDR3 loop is CASSYKIADVAYEQYF. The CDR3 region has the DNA TGTGCCAGCAGTTACAAGATAGCCGATGTTGCCTACGAGCAGTACTTC.

CDR3 bases: TGCAGCGTCAACCCTGGACTAGCGGGGGCTCAAGAGACCCAGTACTTC. Its protein product is CSVNPGLAGAQETQYF. The genes are TRBV29-1 and TRBJ2-5; TRBD2 matches 13 bases. Trimming at V came to 6 bases and at J to 2 bases, leaving 9 bases not matched to a gene. CDR1 and CDR2 from the germline V gene are SQVTM and ANQGSEA. This CDR3 region has 16 residues.

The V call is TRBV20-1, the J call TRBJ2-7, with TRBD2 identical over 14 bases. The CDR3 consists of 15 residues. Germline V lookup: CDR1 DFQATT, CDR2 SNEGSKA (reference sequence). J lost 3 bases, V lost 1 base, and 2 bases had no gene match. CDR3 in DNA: TGCAGTGCTAGAGGGGGGACTAGCGGGGGCTACGAGCAGTACTTC. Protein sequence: CSARGGTSGGYEQYF.

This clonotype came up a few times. The CDR3 nucleotides read TGTGCCAGCAGTTGGACAGGGGATGAGCAGTTCTTC. This sequence encodes CASSWTGDEQFF. The chain links TRBV6-1 to TRBJ2-1; 9 nucleotides align to TRBD1. Germline trimming cut 5 bases from V and 8 bases from J; bases unmatched to any gene: 1. Germline lookup yields CDR1 MNHNS and CDR2 SASEGT. This CDR3 comprises 12 residues.

The CDR3 sequence: CASSVEAGALYGYTF. The CDR3 bases are TGTGCCAGCAGCGTAGAAGCAGGAGCGCTTTATGGCTACACCTTC. The gene calls are TRBV9 and TRBJ1-2, with D uncertain. The CDR3 consists of 15 residues. Trimming removed 0 bases at V and 5 bases at J, with 14 bases between. The V gene's germline CDR1 is SGDLS and CDR2 YYNGEE.

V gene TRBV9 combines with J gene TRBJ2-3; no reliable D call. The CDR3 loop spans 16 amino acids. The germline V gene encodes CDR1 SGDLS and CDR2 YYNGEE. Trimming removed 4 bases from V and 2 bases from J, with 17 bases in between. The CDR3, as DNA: TGTGCCAGCAGCCTTAAACATTGGGGTTCCACAGATACGCAGTATTTT. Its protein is CASSLKHWGSTDTQYF.

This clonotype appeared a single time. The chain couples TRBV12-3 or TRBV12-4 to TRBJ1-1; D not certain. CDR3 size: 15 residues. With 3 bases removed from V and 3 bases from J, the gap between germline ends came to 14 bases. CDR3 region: CASSFGWGRDTEAFF. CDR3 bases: TGTGCCAGCAGTTTCGGCTGGGGAAGGGACACTGAAGCTTTCTTT.

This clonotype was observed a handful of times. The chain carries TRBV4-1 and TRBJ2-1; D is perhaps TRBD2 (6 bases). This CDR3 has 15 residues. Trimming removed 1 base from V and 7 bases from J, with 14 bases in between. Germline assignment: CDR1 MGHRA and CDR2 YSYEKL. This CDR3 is CASSQVGGVENEQFF. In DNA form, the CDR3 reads TGCGCCAGCAGCCAAGTGGGCGGGGTGGAAAATGAGCAGTTCTTC.

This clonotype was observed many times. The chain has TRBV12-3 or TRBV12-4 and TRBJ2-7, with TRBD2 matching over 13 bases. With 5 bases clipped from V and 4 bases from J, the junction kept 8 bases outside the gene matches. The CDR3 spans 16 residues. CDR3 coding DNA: TGTGCCAGCAGTCCGGGACTAGCGGGACTTGGGTACGAGCAGTACTTC. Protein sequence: CASSPGLAGLGYEQYF.

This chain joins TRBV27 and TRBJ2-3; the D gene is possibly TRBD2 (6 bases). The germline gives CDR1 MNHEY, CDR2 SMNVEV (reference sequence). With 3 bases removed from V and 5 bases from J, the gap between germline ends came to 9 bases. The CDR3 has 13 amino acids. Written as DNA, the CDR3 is TGTGCCAGCAGTTTGGAGGGTTTAGATACGCAGTATTTT. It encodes CASSLEGLDTQYF.

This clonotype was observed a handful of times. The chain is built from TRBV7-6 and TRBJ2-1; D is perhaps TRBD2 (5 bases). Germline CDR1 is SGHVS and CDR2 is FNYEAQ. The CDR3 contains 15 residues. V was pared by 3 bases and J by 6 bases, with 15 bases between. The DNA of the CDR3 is TGTGCCAGCAGCTTGGCAGGACCCGCGGGCAATGAGCAGTTCTTC. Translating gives CASSLAGPAGNEQFF.